This passage covers 21 T cell receptor beta chains from one sample sequenced in a study of OX40 agonist ivuxolimab in advanced cancers. The library was made by the immunoSEQ multiplex PCR assay. Here the immuneACCESS table is served through TCRdb, limited to in-frame sequences with V and J called. Missing clones are a known gap in these copies; in checked studies unresolved V genes cover under half, and the rest lacks a known reason. Present in this sample are around 70,000 clones, 81% of which were seen just once. The ten largest clones add up to around 5% of the sample. The material was CD4+ or CD8+ T cells sorted from blood, obtained in a trial of the OX40 agonist ivuxolimab. Source of these receptors: an adult with an advanced solid tumor such as melanoma, head and neck, liver or kidney cancer.

There are many counts of this clone. V is TRBV14 and J is TRBJ2-1; D is uncertain. V lost 1 base and J 9 bases, leaving 10 bases between the germline ends. Germline loops: CDR1 SGHDN, CDR2 FVKESK. This CDR3 spans 13 amino acids. CDR3 DNA sequence: TGTGCCAGCAGCCAAGGGAAGTTATTTGAGCAGTTCTTC. It yields the protein CASSQGKLFEQFF.

V gene TRBV11-2 combines with J gene TRBJ2-3; D gene ambiguous. This CDR3 spans 14 amino acids. Germline V CDR1 and CDR2: SGHAT, FQNNGV. Deletions cut 5 bases from V and 5 bases from J, with 14 bases between. The CDR3 DNA sequence: TGTGCCAGCAGCGACCCTAAGAAACTAGATACGCAGTATTTT. As protein: CASSDPKKLDTQYF. Full variable domain (missing parts from reference TRBV11-2 and TRBJ2-3): EAGVAQSPRYKIIEKRQSVAFWCNPISGHATLYWYQQILGQGPKLLIQFQNNGVVDDSQLPKDRFSAERLKGVDSTLKIQPAKLEDSAVYLCASSDPKKLDTQYFGPGTRLTVL.

The chain links TRBV9 to TRBJ1-2; maybe TRBD1 (5 bases). V was shortened by 3 bases and J by 6 bases, with 21 bases between the two germline ends. The CDR3 runs 16 residues. The germline V gene encodes CDR1 SGDLS and CDR2 YYNGEE. CDR3 DNA sequence: TGTGCCAGCAGCGCCCTTGGGGCGGGAGGAATGGATGGCTACACCTTC. It is translated as CASSALGAGGMDGYTF.

This chain joins TRBV10-3 and TRBJ1-3, with TRBD1 as a possible D gene (6 bases). Per the germline V gene, CDR1 is ENHRY and CDR2 is SYGVKD. This CDR3 spans 15 amino acids. V dropped 9 bases and J dropped 2 bases, with 17 bases sitting between them. CDR3 sequence reads: CAIGRRQDAGNTIYF. CDR3 in DNA: TGTGCCATAGGACGGCGACAGGATGCTGGAAACACCATATATTTT.

The chain joins TRBV5-1 to TRBJ2-5; the D gene could be TRBD1 or TRBD2 (6 bases each). The length of the CDR3 is 15 residues. The V end was cut by 1 base, the J end by 4 bases, with 14 bases between. Germline CDR1 is SGHRS and CDR2 is YFSETQ. CDR3 sequence reads: CASSLYPGAGETQYF. CDR3 in DNA: TGCGCCAGCAGCTTGTATCCGGGGGCTGGAGAGACCCAGTACTTC.

This clone has a handful of counts. The rearrangement joins TRBV23-1 to TRBJ1-2; a weak D match, TRBD1 (6 bases). TRBV23-1 is known as an ORF, though its function is uncertain. The CDR3 is made up of 16 amino acids. The V end lost 0 bases, the J end lost 0 bases, and 11 bases lay between the germline ends. CDR3 in amino acids: CASSQSGQGPNYGYTF. The CDR3 coding sequence is TGCGCCAGCAGTCAATCCGGCCAGGGGCCTAACTATGGCTACACCTTC.

The rearrangement links TRBV6-1 to TRBJ2-1; 12 positions agree with TRBD2. The CDR3 runs to 15 residues. Germline V gene lookup returns CDR1 MNHNS and CDR2 SASEGT. Trimming at V came to 7 bases and at J to 7 bases, leaving 8 bases not matched to a gene. The CDR3 loop reads CASIPGTSGWNEQFF. CDR3 DNA: TGTGCCAGCATCCCGGGGACTAGCGGGTGGAATGAGCAGTTCTTC.

The CDR3 is CASSTQSLRGYGYTF. CDR3 coding DNA: TGTGCCAGCAGCACACAGAGCCTGCGGGGGTATGGCTACACCTTC. The chain recombines TRBV28 with TRBJ1-2; D may be TRBD1 (5 bases). V was pared by 6 bases and J by 5 bases, with 19 bases between. The CDR3 is 15 amino acids. Germline V gene data show CDR1 as MDHEN and CDR2 as SYDVKM.

This chain links TRBV5-5 with TRBJ1-2, with D maybe TRBD1 (5 bases). Trimming took 4 bases from V and 5 from J, leaving 18 bases between them. The CDR3 length is 15 residues. Germline lookup yields CDR1 SGHKS and CDR2 YYEKEE (reference sequence). CDR3 amino acids: CASSTAGFREYGYTF. CDR3 DNA sequence: TGTGCCAGCAGCACCGCAGGGTTTCGGGAGTATGGCTACACCTTC.

The genes are TRBV11-2 and TRBJ1-1; weak D call: TRBD1 (5 bases). V lost 7 bases, J lost 1 base, and 16 bases lay in between. This CDR3 has 15 residues. The germline CDR1 and CDR2 sequences are SGHAT and FQNNGV. The CDR3 here is CASTNLKDRNTEAFF. The CDR3, as DNA: TGTGCCAGCACCAACCTTAAAGACAGGAACACTGAAGCTTTCTTT.

This chain uses TRBV6-4 with TRBJ1-1; perhaps TRBD1 as D (6 bases). This CDR3 comprises 15 residues. Trimming shortened V by 6 bases and J by 1 base, and 15 bases separated the two germline ends. Germline-derived CDR1 and CDR2 are MRHNA and SNTAGT. DNA for the CDR3: TGTGCCAGCAGAAAGACAGGTGAGGGGAACACTGAAGCTTTCTTT. It codes for CASRKTGEGNTEAFF.

In its sample, this clone was seen once. Other DNA sequences of this sample code for an identical CDR3. The V gene is TRBV4-2, the J gene TRBJ2-3; TRBD1 aligns across 10 bases. This CDR3 comprises 14 residues. The ends lost 1 base at V and 5 bases at J; junction bases unmatched: 0. Per germline, CDR1 LGHNA and CDR2 YNFKEQ. CDR3 DNA sequence: TGTGCCAGCAGCCAAGGGACAGGGGGAGATACGCAGTATTTT. Protein: CASSQGTGGDTQYF.

The chain carries TRBV7-9 and TRBJ2-5, with 7 nucleotides matching TRBD2. This CDR3 is built from 12 residues. J gave up 9 bases and V 4 bases, and 5 bases lay outside the gene matches. CDR1 is SEHNR, CDR2 FQNEAQ, per germline (reference sequence). CDR3 in amino acids: CASSSGGGAQYF. CDR3 bases: TGTGCCAGCAGCTCCGGGGGAGGGGCCCAGTACTTC.

The chain employs TRBV29-1 and TRBJ2-7; no definite D call. CDR1 SQVTM and CDR2 ANQGSEA come from the germline V gene. The CDR3 is made up of 12 amino acids. V shed 4 bases and J shed 1 base, with 8 bases lying between them. CDR3: CSVVGYSYEQYF. The CDR3 DNA reads as TGCAGCGTTGTAGGGTATTCCTACGAGCAGTACTTC.

About this clone: Other DNA sequences in the sample encode the same CDR3. This sequence joins TRBV14 and TRBJ2-1, with D perhaps TRBD2 (5 bases). The germline V gene encodes CDR1 SGHDN and CDR2 FVKESK. There are 13 residues in the CDR3. The V and J ends lost 1 base and 4 bases respectively, with 5 bases between them. The CDR3 sequence is CASSQGEYNEQFF. The CDR3 DNA is TGTGCCAGCAGCCAAGGGGAGTACAATGAGCAGTTCTTC. Full variable domain (outside the CDR3, taken from reference TRBV14 and TRBJ2-1): EAGVTQFPSHSVIEKGQTVTLRCDPISGHDNLYWYRRVMGKEIKFLLHFVKESKQDESGMPNNRFLAERTGGTYSTLKVQPAELEDSGVYFCASSQGEYNEQFFGPGTRLTVL.

The chain combines TRBV28 with TRBJ2-2, with D perhaps TRBD1 or TRBD2 (5 bases each). Germline V gene data show CDR1 as MDHEN and CDR2 as SYDVKM. CDR3 size: 12 residues. Trimming cost V 7 bases and J 4 bases, with 7 bases left between them. The CDR3 nucleotides are TGTGCCAGCACCGGGGCCACCGGGGAGCTGTTTTTT. It translates to CASTGATGELFF.

The V and J genes are TRBV9 and TRBJ1-2, with TRBD1 as a possible D gene (5 bases). Trimming took off 1 base at V and 6 bases at J, with 25 bases between the two ends. This CDR3 comprises 18 residues. The germline V gene encodes CDR1 SGDLS and CDR2 YYNGEE. The CDR3 DNA sequence: TGTGCCAGCAGCGTAACGAACATAGACAGCCTCCGTAGAAATGGCTACACCTTC. Translation: CASSVTNIDSLRRNGYTF.

The chain uses TRBV5-5 and TRBJ1-1; no clear D. This CDR3 is 14 amino acids long. The germline V gene has CDR1 SGHKS and CDR2 YYEKEE (reference sequence). The V end lost 0 bases, the J end lost 1 base, and 7 bases lay between the germline ends. CDR3 bases: TGTGCCAGCAGCTTGGGTCCGGGGAACACTGAAGCTTTCTTT. This translates into CASSLGPGNTEAFF. The full variable domain, its missing parts supplied by reference TRBV5-5 and TRBJ1-1, is DAGVTQSPTHLIKTRGQQVTLRCSPISGHKSVSWYQQVLGQGPQFIFQYYEKEERGRGNFPDRFSARQFPNYSSELNVNALLLGDSALYLCASSLGPGNTEAFFGQGTRLTVV.

Here the CDR3 reads CASSAGDSQNYTF. The CDR3 bases are TGTGCCAGCAGTGCGGGGGACAGCCAGAACTACACCTTC. This chain links TRBV6-1 with TRBJ1-2; 7 nucleotides match TRBD1. Germline trimming cut 4 bases from V and 10 bases from J; bases unmatched to any gene: 9. The CDR3 runs to 13 residues. Germline V lookup: CDR1 MNHNS, CDR2 SASEGT.

This clone was seen a handful of times. This chain joins TRBV27 and TRBJ1-1, with 9 bases fitting TRBD1. This CDR3 is built from 14 residues. The trim removed 7 bases at V and 5 bases at J, leaving 8 bases unmatched. Germline-derived CDR1 and CDR2 are MNHEY and SMNVEV (reference sequence). CDR3 residues: CASTPGQGWTEAFF. CDR3 bases: TGTGCCAGCACCCCGGGACAGGGATGGACTGAAGCTTTCTTT.

This chain connects TRBV19 to TRBJ1-2, with D possibly TRBD1 on 5 matching bases. With 0 bases removed from V and 4 bases from J, the gap between germline ends came to 9 bases. Germline V gene lookup returns CDR1 LNHDA and CDR2 SQIVND (reference sequence). The CDR3 is made up of 14 amino acids. The CDR3 DNA follows: TGTGCCAGTAGTATAGATAGACAGTCCTATGGCTACACCTTC. Its translation is CASSIDRQSYGYTF.